The next 14 T cell receptor beta chains were all read from a single sample in a study of blood T cell repertoires in COVID-19. The repertoire was sequenced with immunoSEQ multiplex PCR; TCRdb's copy has only in-frame clones and lacks some. Of some 250,000 clones listed, approximately 83% are singletons. The specimen sequenced was peripheral blood. Source of these receptors: a woman aged 25 to 39 who had recovered from COVID-19.

The sample holds a few counts of this clone. This chain connects TRBV2 to TRBJ1-2; D not certain. CDR1 and CDR2 from the germline V gene are SNHLY and FYNNEI. The CDR3 is 14 amino acids. With 10 bases removed from V and 0 bases from J, the gap between germline ends came to 15 bases. The CDR3 region is CATVISNPNYGYTF. Here the CDR3 DNA reads TGTGCCACAGTGATTTCCAATCCTAACTATGGCTACACCTTC.

The rearrangement links TRBV5-4 to TRBJ2-7; 9 nucleotides line up with TRBD1. The V and J ends lost 4 bases and 2 bases, in that order; junction bases with no gene match: 10. The germline V gene has CDR1 SGHNT and CDR2 YYREEE (reference sequence). There are 16 residues in the CDR3. The DNA for the CDR3 is TGTGCCAGCAGCGCCGGACAGGGGCGATCACCCTACGAGCAGTACTTC. Encoded protein: CASSAGQGRSPYEQYF.

The chain joins TRBV11-2 to TRBJ1-3; no clear D gene. CDR3 length equals 14 residues. CDR1 is SGHAT, CDR2 FQNNGV, per germline. V shed 4 bases and J shed 0 bases, with 7 bases lying between them. The CDR3 loop is CASSSMVSGNTIYF. The CDR3 DNA is TGTGCCAGCAGCTCTATGGTCTCTGGAAACACCATATATTTT.

The chain employs TRBV5-1 and TRBJ1-3; 8 nucleotides match TRBD1. V trimming: 0 bases; J trimming: 0 bases; junction bases outside the gene matches: 5. Looked up from germline, CDR1 is SGHRS and CDR2 is YFSETQ. The CDR3 loop spans 17 amino acids. In DNA, the CDR3 is TGCGCCAGCAGCTTGGCGGGACAGGCAAGCTCTGGAAACACCATATATTTT. Residues: CASSLAGQASSGNTIYF. Drawing the rest from reference TRBV5-1 and TRBJ1-3, the complete variable domain is KAGVTQTPRYLIKTRGQQVTLSCSPISGHRSVSWYQQTPGQGLQFLFEYFSETQRNKGNFPGRFSGRQFSNSRSEMNVSTLELGDSALYLCASSLAGQASSGNTIYFGEGSWLTVV.

This clone turned up a few times. This chain links TRBV15 with TRBJ1-1; D might be TRBD1 (6 bases). This CDR3 is 17 amino acids long. V lost 0 bases, J lost 3 bases, and 17 bases lay in between. CDR1 and CDR2 (germline): LNHNV, YYDKDF (reference sequence). This CDR3 reads CATSRDLGLGAYTEAFF. CDR3 sequence (DNA): TGTGCCACCAGCAGAGACCTAGGCCTGGGGGCCTACACTGAAGCTTTCTTT.

The V and J genes are TRBV3-1 (or the pseudogene TRBV3-2) and TRBJ2-5; 8 positions agree with TRBD2. The V segment lost 1 base and the J segment 6 bases; nucleotides outside the gene matches: 4. Germline V CDR1 and CDR2: LGHDT, YNNKEL (reference sequence). CDR3 length: 14 amino acids. DNA for the CDR3: TGTGCCAGCAGCCAAGGAGCGGGGGTACAGACCCAGTACTTC. Its protein product is CASSQGAGVQTQYF.

The V gene is TRBV5-4, the J gene TRBJ1-4; a possible D gene is TRBD1 (6 bases). V was pared by 0 bases and J by 8 bases, with 14 bases between. Germline CDR1 and CDR2: SGHNT and YYREEE (reference sequence). This CDR3 spans 15 amino acids. This CDR3 is CASSLGGPQGEKLFF. The DNA for the CDR3 is TGTGCCAGCAGCTTGGGGGGGCCACAAGGCGAAAAACTGTTTTTT.

Remarks on this clone: The junction and the germline gene differ at one end; a read error may be behind it. The chain employs TRBV15 and TRBJ1-1; 7 bases fit TRBD1. CDR3 length equals 14 residues. Germline-derived CDR1 and CDR2 are LNHNV and YYDKDF (reference sequence). As DNA, the CDR3 is TGTGCCACCAGCAGAGCCGGGACAGTCAACTCCCGCCACTTT. It translates to CATSRAGTVNSRHF.

This sequence joins TRBV15 and TRBJ1-4; D possibly corresponds to TRBD1 (5 bases). Germline V gene lookup returns CDR1 LNHNV and CDR2 YYDKDF (reference sequence). V lost 0 bases, J lost 2 bases, and 13 bases lay in between. The CDR3 spans 17 residues. The chain's CDR3 is CATSREGREGTNEKLFF. The DNA for the CDR3 is TGTGCCACCAGCAGAGAGGGCAGGGAGGGGACTAATGAAAAACTGTTTTTT.

This chain uses TRBV2 with TRBJ2-7; maybe TRBD1 (5 bases). The CDR3 consists of 11 residues. The germline CDR1 and CDR2 sequences are SNHLY and FYNNEI. V lost 7 bases and J lost 6, with 10 bases in between. The CDR3 sequence is CASKQEIEQYF. In DNA form, the CDR3 reads TGTGCCAGCAAACAGGAGATCGAGCAGTACTTC.

The chain combines TRBV3-1 (or the pseudogene TRBV3-2) with TRBJ2-1; 8 nucleotides match TRBD2. Germline V gene data show CDR1 as LGHDT and CDR2 as YNNKEL (reference sequence). The J segment lost 4 bases and the V segment lost 3 bases, leaving 8 bases of the junction unmatched. The CDR3 runs to 16 residues. The CDR3 DNA is TGTGCCAGCAGCCAGTCGCCGGGACTAGATTACAATGAGCAGTTCTTC. Translation gives CASSQSPGLDYNEQFF.

The chain recombines TRBV15 with TRBJ1-5, with 8 bases matching TRBD1. This CDR3 region has 15 residues. The J segment lost 5 bases and the V segment lost 5 bases, leaving 8 bases of the junction unmatched. CDR1 LNHNV and CDR2 YYDKDF come from the germline V gene (reference sequence). CDR3 loop: CATSQDRVKDQPQHF. The CDR3 bases are TGTGCCACCAGCCAGGACAGGGTGAAAGATCAGCCCCAGCATTTT.

V and J are TRBV7-9 and TRBJ1-1; unclear D gene. The length of the CDR3 is 14 residues. V was clipped by 5 bases and J by 2 bases, with 12 bases between them. CDR1 and CDR2 from the germline V gene are SEHNR and FQNEAQ (reference sequence). CDR3 sequence (DNA): TGTGCCAGCAGCCCAGGACTGAGAAACACTGAAGCTTTCTTT. Its translation is CASSPGLRNTEAFF.

This chain links TRBV9 with TRBJ2-1, with 7 bases that match TRBD1. The germline gives CDR1 SGDLS, CDR2 YYNGEE. The CDR3 covers 17 residues. Germline trimming cut 0 bases from V and 3 bases from J; bases unmatched to any gene: 9. The CDR3, as DNA: TGTGCCAGCAGCGTAGATGAGGGTACAGGGGTCTACAATGAGCAGTTCTTC. The encoded protein is CASSVDEGTGVYNEQFF. The full variable domain, in which reference TRBV9 and TRBJ2-1 provide the parts outside the CDR3, is DSGVTQTPKHLITATGQRVTLRCSPRSGDLSVYWYQQSLDQGLQFLIQYYNGEERAKGNILERFSAQQFPDLHSELNLSSLELGDSALYFCASSVDEGTGVYNEQFFGPGTRLTVL.